These 6 T cell receptor beta chains were all obtained from the same sample, sequenced in a study of OX40 agonist ivuxolimab in advanced cancers. Method: immunoSEQ multiplex PCR; TCRdb's copy keeps in-frame clones and lacks some. The data show some 33,000 clones, with about 92% seen just once and around 39% held by the top ten. The sequences come from CD4+ or CD8+ T cells sorted from blood, collected in a trial of the OX40 agonist ivuxolimab. These receptor sequences come from an adult with an advanced solid tumor such as melanoma, head and neck, liver or kidney cancer.

This chain connects TRBV4-1 to TRBJ2-5, with TRBD1 matching over 7 bases. V was pared by 3 bases and J by 1 base, with 5 bases of the junction left unmatched. The CDR3 loop spans 15 amino acids. Germline V gene lookup returns CDR1 MGHRA and CDR2 YSYEKL. This chain's CDR3 is CASSHWTGPQETQYF. The CDR3 DNA reads as TGCGCCAGCAGCCATTGGACAGGTCCCCAAGAGACCCAGTACTTC.

The chain is built from TRBV7-9 and TRBJ2-7, with TRBD2 identical over 13 bases. Germline CDR1 SEHNR, CDR2 FQNEAQ (reference sequence). The CDR3 has 15 residues. The V and J ends lost 4 bases and 6 bases, in that order; junction bases with no gene match: 6. DNA of the CDR3: TGTGCCAGCAGCTCTGGACTAGCGGGAGCACGCGAGCAGTACTTC. Its translation is CASSSGLAGAREQYF.

The gene calls are TRBV27 and TRBJ2-5; D remains ambiguous. The CDR3 length is 13 residues. Trimming stripped 3 bases from V and 3 bases from J, with 8 bases between. Looked up from germline, CDR1 is MNHEY and CDR2 is SMNVEV (reference sequence). CDR3 residues: CASSFNPKETQYF. In nucleotides, the CDR3 is TGTGCCAGCAGTTTCAACCCAAAAGAGACCCAGTACTTC.

The CDR3, as DNA: TGTGCCAGCATCTTGGGCCCGGGGGGATTTAACGAGCAGTACTTC. Translating gives CASILGPGGFNEQYF. The gene calls are TRBV2 and TRBJ2-7; TRBD2 aligns across 7 bases. Trimming took 7 bases from V and 5 from J; bases not matched to a gene: 14. Germline V gene data show CDR1 as SNHLY and CDR2 as FYNNEI. CDR3 length: 15 residues.

The V and J genes are TRBV9 and TRBJ1-1; D is ambiguous. V lost 4 bases and J lost 8, with 12 bases in between. The CDR3 spans 12 residues. CDR1 is SGDLS and CDR2 is YYNGEE in the germline V gene. The DNA for the CDR3 is TGTGCCAGCAGCCCCCCTTCACTGGAAGCTTTCTTT. This encodes CASSPPSLEAFF.

The rearrangement uses TRBV6-1 and TRBJ2-7, with 9 bases aligning to TRBD2. V trimming: 7 bases; J trimming: 3 bases; junction bases outside the gene matches: 1. The CDR3 is 12 residues long. From germline, CDR1 is MNHNS and CDR2 SASEGT. DNA of the CDR3: TGTGCCAGCACTAGCGGGATCTACGAGCAGTACTTC. This codes for CASTSGIYEQYF.